Listed here are 21 T cell receptor beta chains from one sample, sequenced in a study of T cell repertoires in cytomegalovirus infection. TCRdb re-called the reads through MiXCR, storing one row per CDR3 protein. The data contain about 470,000 distinct CDR3 sequences, roughly 43% of them singletons. These receptors have no identified antigens. The sequencing used cultured PBMCs, collected from culture after CMV antigen stimulation. The receptors derive from a human donor in good health (CMV status not recorded). Some clones in this sample may be carry-over from other donors' samples.

This chain connects TRBV7-6 to TRBJ1-6; the D gene is possibly TRBD1 (6 bases). The CDR3 has 15 amino acids. Germline V CDR1 and CDR2: SGHVS, FNYEAQ. Trimming left V 5 bases short and J 3 bases short, with 11 bases between. The CDR3 coding sequence is TGTGCCAGCAGCACCCGACAGGACTATAATTCACCCCTCCACTTT. Translation: CASSTRQDYNSPLHF.

This chain links TRBV12-3 or TRBV12-4 with TRBJ2-2; perhaps TRBD2 as D (6 bases). There are 15 residues in the CDR3. V lost 3 bases and J 1 base, leaving 9 bases between the germline ends. The CDR3 nucleotides read TGTGCCAGCAGTTTCGGGGGTTGGAACACCGGGGAGCTGTTTTTT. Its protein is CASSFGGWNTGELFF.

The J gene is TRBJ2-1, the V gene TRBV11-2, with D possibly TRBD2 on 6 matching bases. CDR3 length: 15 amino acids. Trimming removed 5 bases from V and 9 bases from J, with 20 bases in between. Germline CDR1 and CDR2: SGHAT and FQNNGV. Written as DNA, the CDR3 is TGTGCCAGCAGCCCAGTTAGCGGACACCGCCCTGAGCAGTTCTTC. The encoded protein is CASSPVSGHRPEQFF.

The rearrangement links TRBV4-1 to TRBJ2-5; D is unresolved. This CDR3 region has 15 residues. Germline V gives CDR1 MGHRA, CDR2 YSYEKL. The V and J ends lost 0 bases and 2 bases respectively, with 10 bases between them. Written as DNA, the CDR3 is TGCGCCAGCAGCCAAGATATTGCCCTACAAGAGACCCAGTACTTC. It encodes CASSQDIALQETQYF.

The chain is built from TRBV20-1 and TRBJ2-3; 15 bases fit TRBD2. Germline CDR1 reads DFQATT; CDR2 reads SNEGSKA (reference sequence). The CDR3 loop spans 18 amino acids. The junction had 14 bases not matched to a gene; V was cut back by 8 bases and J by 2 bases. The CDR3 spells CSTEGLAGGPGTTDTQYF. CDR3 nucleotide sequence: TGCAGTACTGAAGGACTAGCGGGGGGGCCTGGAACCACAGATACGCAGTATTTT.

CDR3 sequence (DNA): TGTGCCAGCAGTTACCTCGGTCTAGGGGTAAGAGAGACCCAGTACTTC. Its translation is CASSYLGLGVRETQYF. The chain recombines TRBV6-2 or TRBV6-3 with TRBJ2-5, with TRBD1 as a possible D gene (5 bases). Germline V gene data show CDR1 as MNHEY and CDR2 as SVGEGT. The CDR3 runs to 16 residues. V lost 2 bases, J lost 4 bases, and 17 bases lay in between.

This chain joins TRBV20-1 and TRBJ1-6; 10 bases fit TRBD1. Germline-derived CDR1 and CDR2 are DFQATT and SNEGSKA (reference sequence). CDR3 length: 15 amino acids. V lost 4 bases to trimming and J lost 7 bases; unmatched junction nucleotides: 7. CDR3 amino acids: CSATRGTGENSPLHF. The CDR3 DNA follows: TGCAGTGCTACCCGCGGGACAGGGGAAAATTCACCCCTCCACTTT.

CDR3 amino acids: CASSLEGQGYYGYTF. The CDR3 DNA follows: TGTGCCAGCAGCTTAGAGGGACAGGGGTACTATGGCTACACCTTC. The chain uses TRBV7-2 and TRBJ1-2, with 10 bases that match TRBD1. The ends lost 1 base at V and 3 bases at J; junction bases unmatched: 2. CDR3 length equals 15 residues. Germline V CDR1 and CDR2: SGHTA, FQGNSA.

Comment on this clonotype: A single base separates this from a much larger clone, so it may be a read error. The chain uses TRBV7-2 and TRBJ2-3; 7 bases line up with TRBD1. The CDR3 has 15 amino acids. Per germline, CDR1 SGHTA and CDR2 FQGNSA. This CDR3 reads CAGSLGDSWADTQYF. In DNA, the CDR3 is TGTGCCGGCAGCTTAGGGGACAGTTGGGCAGATACGCAGTATTTT. The full variable domain, rest sourced from reference TRBV7-2 and TRBJ2-3, is GAGVSQSPSNKVTEKGKDVELRCDPISGHTALYWYRQSLGQGLEFLIYFQGNSAPDKSGLPSDRFSAERTGGSVSTLTIQRTQQEDSAVYLCAGSLGDSWADTQYFGPGTRLTVL.

This clonotype was seen a few times. V and J are TRBV7-2 and TRBJ1-1, with D unresolved. This CDR3 has 17 residues. V lost 2 bases to trimming and J lost 0 bases, with 16 bases between them. In germline, CDR1 is SGHTA, CDR2 FQGNSA. CDR3 DNA: TGTGCCAGCAGCTTATATGCCCTGAGTCAGTTGAACACTGAAGCTTTCTTT. It translates to CASSLYALSQLNTEAFF. The whole variable domain, filled in from reference TRBV7-2 and TRBJ1-1, reads GAGVSQSPSNKVTEKGKDVELRCDPISGHTALYWYRQSLGQGLEFLIYFQGNSAPDKSGLPSDRFSAERTGGSVSTLTIQRTQQEDSAVYLCASSLYALSQLNTEAFFGQGTRLTVV.

In DNA form, the CDR3 reads TGTGCCAGCACCCCGGAGGGGAGCAATCAGCCCCAGCATTTT. Its translation is CASTPEGSNQPQHF. V and J are TRBV12-3 or TRBV12-4 and TRBJ1-5; TRBD1 might be the D (5 bases). The CDR3 contains 14 residues. With 7 bases removed from V and 1 base from J, the gap between germline ends came to 11 bases.

This chain joins TRBV7-2 and TRBJ1-5; possibly TRBD1 for D (6 bases). This CDR3 is built from 15 residues. Germline V gives CDR1 SGHTA, CDR2 FQGNSA. V dropped 1 base and J dropped 7 bases, with 14 bases sitting between them. This chain's CDR3 is CASSLEQGFGQPQHF. The CDR3 coding sequence is TGTGCCAGCAGCTTAGAACAGGGTTTCGGACAGCCCCAGCATTTT.

A few counts support this clonotype. The rearrangement joins TRBV27 to TRBJ2-1; 7 bases line up with TRBD2. Unmatched junction bases numbered 10, after V lost 8 bases and J lost 3 bases. The CDR3 loop spans 15 amino acids. Germline CDR1 is MNHEY and CDR2 is SMNVEV (reference sequence). The DNA for the CDR3 is TGTGCCAGCGTTTACGGGCTAGCGGACTACAATGAGCAGTTCTTC. Translating gives CASVYGLADYNEQFF.

The chain has TRBV5-4 and TRBJ2-1; possible D gene TRBD2, 6 bases. V was cut by 4 bases and J by 9 bases, with 23 bases left in between. Germline CDR1 SGHNT, CDR2 YYREEE (reference sequence). The CDR3 runs 16 residues. As DNA, the CDR3 is TGTGCCAGCAGCCCGACTAGTGGGGTATTGTGGGGTGAGCAGTTCTTC. Translating gives CASSPTSGVLWGEQFF.

This clonotype was seen a handful of times. The rearrangement links TRBV7-8 to TRBJ2-2, with TRBD2 as a possible D gene (6 bases). Germline lookup yields CDR1 SGHVS and CDR2 FQNEAQ. The V gene lost 5 bases and the J gene lost 14 bases, with 18 bases spanning the gap. The CDR3 covers 13 residues. The CDR3, as DNA: TGTGCCAGCAGCCCGGGGCGGGGAGAGGTCCTGTTTTTT. This codes for CASSPGRGEVLFF.

This clonotype showed up just a few times. The V and J genes are TRBV7-2 and TRBJ2-3, with D maybe TRBD1 (5 bases). The germline V gene encodes CDR1 SGHTA and CDR2 FQGNSA. Trimming cost V 4 bases and J 2 bases, with 10 bases left between them. This CDR3 region has 14 residues. CDR3 region: CASSWGLTTDTQYF. The DNA of the CDR3 is TGTGCCAGCAGCTGGGGCCTTACCACAGATACGCAGTATTTT.

This clonotype occurred a few times. This rearrangement joins TRBV2 to TRBJ1-1, with a weak D call TRBD1 (5 bases). Germline CDR1 SNHLY, CDR2 FYNNEI. This CDR3 region has 15 residues. V lost 2 bases and J lost 0, with 10 bases in between. In nucleotides, the CDR3 is TGTGCCAGCAGTGAAACCGGGGGGATGAACACTGAAGCTTTCTTT. Its translation is CASSETGGMNTEAFF.

This chain uses TRBV20-1 with TRBJ2-3; 10 bases agree with TRBD2. V trimming: 3 bases; J trimming: 0 bases; junction bases outside the gene matches: 30. CDR1 is DFQATT, CDR2 SNEGSKA, per germline (reference sequence). This CDR3 spans 24 amino acids. CDR3 loop: CSARDPWPEKTSGQAWGSTDTQYF. The CDR3 DNA follows: TGCAGTGCTAGGGACCCTTGGCCTGAGAAGACTAGCGGGCAAGCTTGGGGTAGCACAGATACGCAGTATTTT.

The CDR3 spells CASSLVWRGYEQFF. The CDR3 DNA follows: TGTGCCAGCAGCTTAGTCTGGAGGGGCTATGAGCAGTTCTTC. The chain combines TRBV7-6 with TRBJ2-1, with a weak D call TRBD2 (6 bases). The CDR3 contains 14 residues. V gave up 1 base and J gave up 8 bases, with 12 bases separating them. CDR1 and CDR2 from the germline V gene are SGHVS and FNYEAQ. The full variable domain, its missing parts supplied by reference TRBV7-6 and TRBJ2-1, is GAGVSQSPRYKVTKRGQDVALRCDPISGHVSLYWYRQALGQGPEFLTYFNYEAQQDKSGLPNDRFSAERPEGSISTLTIQRTEQRDSAMYRCASSLVWRGYEQFFGPGTRLTVL.

J is TRBJ1-5 and V is TRBV12-3 or TRBV12-4, with a possible D match to TRBD1 (5 bases). The CDR3 has 14 residues. Trimming removed 4 bases at V and 3 bases at J, with 10 bases between. CDR3 residues: CASSSDRYNQPQHF. In nucleotides, the CDR3 is TGTGCCAGCAGTTCAGACAGATACAATCAGCCCCAGCATTTT.

V gene TRBV6-1 combines with J gene TRBJ1-2; D perhaps matches TRBD1 (5 bases). V lost 6 bases to trimming and J lost 6 bases, with 29 bases between them. The CDR3 totals 18 residues. Germline CDR1 reads MNHNS; CDR2 reads SASEGT. Here the CDR3 DNA reads TGTGCCAGCAGCCTCGACAGAACGTCTCTCCCTGGATCTCATGGCTACACCTTC. It specifies CASSLDRTSLPGSHGYTF.